A single sample is the source of the 5 T cell receptor beta chains below, sequenced in a study of blood T cell repertoires in COVID-19. Here immunoSEQ multiplex PCR was the method, and the copy in TCRdb shows in-frame clones only, minus some. This sample has tens of thousands of clones, with about 90% found just once. Sequencing used peripheral blood. The receptor set was obtained from a woman older than 75 with acute or convalescent COVID-19.

This chain connects TRBV27 to TRBJ1-2, with 8 nucleotides matching TRBD1. This CDR3 has 16 amino acids. The V gene end was trimmed by 6 bases and the J gene end by 8 bases; junction bases not matched to a gene: 17. In germline, CDR1 is MNHEY, CDR2 SMNVEV (reference sequence). The CDR3 DNA reads TGTGCCAGCAGCAGATTGAGAACAGGGGGAATAGAGGGCTACACCTTC. Its translation: CASSRLRTGGIEGYTF.

This chain joins TRBV7-9 and TRBJ1-1; 7 bases map to TRBD1. The CDR3 extends over 16 amino acids. Germline lookup yields CDR1 SEHNR and CDR2 FQNEAQ (reference sequence). V trimming: 1 base; J trimming: 0 bases; junction bases outside the gene matches: 5. CDR3 sequence: CASSLVRGPLNTEAFF. The CDR3 DNA is TGTGCCAGCAGCTTAGTGAGGGGGCCACTGAACACTGAAGCTTTCTTT.

The rearrangement links TRBV5-4 to TRBJ1-1; the D gene is possibly TRBD1 (5 bases). V lost 2 bases to trimming and J lost 10 bases, with 18 bases between them. The CDR3 contains 14 residues. CDR1 is SGHNT and CDR2 is YYREEE in the germline V gene (reference sequence). For the CDR3, the DNA is TGTGCCAGCAGCTTCGGAGGGACTGGGGGTGTAGCTTTCTTT. It translates to CASSFGGTGGVAFF.

The gene calls are TRBV19 and TRBJ1-3; D is uncertain. CDR1 and CDR2 from the germline V gene are LNHDA and SQIVND (reference sequence). The length of the CDR3 is 15 residues. Trimming pared 1 base from V and 0 bases from J, leaving 7 bases between. CDR3 sequence (DNA): TGTGCCAGTAGTATAGTTGGCAGCTCTGGAAACACCATATATTTT. Its protein is CASSIVGSSGNTIYF.

This sequence joins TRBV5-1 and TRBJ2-7; TRBD1 might be the D (5 bases). V lost 6 bases to trimming and J lost 5 bases, with 18 bases between them. The CDR3 consists of 14 residues. The V gene's germline CDR1 is SGHRS and CDR2 YFSETQ. The CDR3 sequence: CASNPAPGIDEQYF. For the CDR3, the DNA is TGCGCCAGCAATCCGGCCCCAGGGATCGACGAGCAGTACTTC.